A single sample is the source of the 10 T cell receptor beta chains below, sequenced in a study of immune characterization of retroperitoneal liposarcoma (dated 2019 in TCRdb). Library method: PCR. Sequencing took place on a NextSeq 500. The public reads were reprocessed in TCRdb via fastp at Q25 and MiXCR, keeping in-frame beta chains. When rows share a CDR3 protein, they turn into one entry using the most common DNA and genes. This sample lists approximately 11,000 distinct CDR3 sequences; approximately 26% were detected once. The leading ten clones occupy 8.5% to 9.5% of the sample. The sequencing sample was made of tumor tissue. The source is a female donor with retroperitoneal liposarcoma.

The sample holds a few counts of this clonotype. The chain combines TRBV7-2 with TRBJ2-1, with D perhaps TRBD2 (6 bases). V was pared by 6 bases and J by 13 bases, with 19 bases between. CDR3 length: 13 residues. Germline V lookup: CDR1 SGHTA, CDR2 FQGNSA. In nucleotides, the CDR3 is TGTGCCAGCAGGGGTGGAGGGAGAGAGACCCAGTTCTTC. Translating gives CASRGGGRETQFF.

This clonotype was detected ten times or more. J is TRBJ2-1 and V is TRBV7-2; a possible D gene is TRBD2 (6 bases). The J call may be in error: the DNA end matches TRBJ2-7 better. Germline values: CDR1 SGHTA, CDR2 FQGNSA. The CDR3 contains 15 residues. This CDR3 reads CASSLDSGVYNEQYF. For the CDR3, the DNA is TGTGCCAGCAGCTTAGATTCGGGGGTCTACAATGAGCAGTACTTC.

This clonotype was seen repeatedly, ten times or more. This chain uses TRBV12-3 or TRBV12-4 with TRBJ1-1; D is possibly TRBD1 (5 bases). The V end was cut by 5 bases, the J end by 5 bases, with 9 bases between. This CDR3 is built from 12 residues. The CDR3, as DNA: TGTGCCAGCAGTGGGGACGTTACTGAAGCTTTCTTT. Its protein is CASSGDVTEAFF.

This clonotype appeared a few times. The genes are TRBV7-2 and TRBJ2-5; 7 nucleotides agree with TRBD1. V gave up 1 base and J gave up 11 bases; unmatched junction bases: 16. CDR3 length: 16 amino acids. Per the germline V gene, CDR1 is SGHTA and CDR2 is FQGNSA. This CDR3 reads CASSLVVDRVGFEQYF. CDR3 in DNA: TGTGCCAGCAGCTTAGTTGTCGACAGGGTAGGATTTGAGCAGTACTTC.

This clonotype was recorded only once. The chain has TRBV25-1 and TRBJ2-1, with no clear D. Germline lookup yields CDR1 MGHDK and CDR2 SYGVNS. CDR3 length: 14 residues. V was clipped by 2 bases and J by 3 bases, with 8 bases between them. The CDR3 sequence is CASSEPANYNEQFF. In DNA, the CDR3 is TGTGCCAGCAGTGAACCAGCGAACTACAATGAGCAGTTCTTC. The variable domain in full, with the rest retrieved from reference TRBV25-1 and TRBJ2-1, is EADIYQTPRYLVIGTGKKITLECSQTMGHDKMYWYQQDPGMELHLIHYSYGVNSTEKGDLSSESTVSRIRTEHFPLTLESARPSHTSQYLCASSEPANYNEQFFGPGTRLTVL.

The V gene is TRBV12-3 or TRBV12-4, the J gene TRBJ2-1; D is unclear. The CDR3 sequence is 15 residues long. V gave up 3 bases and J gave up 0 bases, with 9 bases separating them. The CDR3 region has the DNA TGTGCCAGCAGTTTTCGCACATACTCCTACAATGAGCAGTTCTTC. Amino acid sequence: CASSFRTYSYNEQFF.

This clonotype was recorded at least ten times. The rearrangement joins TRBV27 to TRBJ2-1; D may be TRBD2 (6 bases). Trimming left V 6 bases short and J 0 bases short, with 12 bases between. Germline CDR1 and CDR2: MNHEY and SMNVEV (reference sequence). This CDR3 spans 15 amino acids. The CDR3 DNA reads as TGTGCCAGCAGGGTCTTCGGGAGCTCCTACAATGAGCAGTTCTTC. It yields the protein CASRVFGSSYNEQFF.

V is TRBV24-1 and J is TRBJ2-3, with 7 bases fitting TRBD1. CDR3 length equals 16 residues. Germline V CDR1 and CDR2: KGHDR, SFDVKD. V was pared by 3 bases and J by 2 bases, with 7 bases of the junction left unmatched. The CDR3 DNA reads TGTGCCACCAGTGATGCCATGACAGGGAACACAGATACGCAGTATTTT. Encoded protein: CATSDAMTGNTDTQYF.

By sample fraction, this clonotype is medium-sized. The V call is TRBV7-2, the J call TRBJ2-1; TRBD2 matches 15 bases. The end of the DNA is better explained by TRBJ2-7, so the J call may be wrong. Germline V gene data show CDR1 as SGHTA and CDR2 as FQGNSA. The CDR3 has 16 amino acids. Written as DNA, the CDR3 is TGTGCCAGCAGCCCCGGGACTAGCGGGAGGATCCACGAGCAGTACTTC. Its protein is CASSPGTSGRIHEQYF.

This chain uses TRBV6-6 with TRBJ2-5; TRBD1 aligns across 8 bases. In germline, CDR1 is MNHNY, CDR2 SVGAGI (reference sequence). The ends lost 0 bases at V and 5 bases at J; junction bases unmatched: 8. The CDR3 covers 16 residues. CDR3 sequence reads: CASSYSPTGAGETQYF. In DNA form, the CDR3 reads TGTGCCAGCAGTTACTCGCCGACAGGGGCCGGGGAGACCCAGTACTTC.